Shown below are 10 T cell receptor beta chains from a single sample sequenced in a study of tumor-infiltrating lymphocytes in localized non-small cell lung cancer. Libraries were prepared by immunoSEQ multiplex PCR; TCRdb keeps only in-frame clonotypes and omits some of them. The data hold fewer than 20,000 clones, with 80% observed a single time. The specimen was uninvolved lung tissue not adjacent to the tumor. All receptors derive from a human donor with non-small cell lung cancer.

The rearrangement links TRBV2 to TRBJ2-1; D is uncertain. Germline assignment: CDR1 SNHLY and CDR2 FYNNEI. V was clipped by 3 bases and J by 9 bases, with 15 bases between them. The CDR3 loop spans 14 amino acids. DNA for the CDR3: TGTGCCAGCAGTGATACCGGATTCGAGAGTGAGCAGTTCTTC. This gives the protein CASSDTGFESEQFF.

The V and J genes are TRBV5-1 and TRBJ2-3; D is undetermined. Trimming shortened V by 6 bases and J by 2 bases, and 13 bases separated the two germline ends. The CDR3 loop spans 14 amino acids. Germline V lookup: CDR1 SGHRS, CDR2 YFSETQ. DNA of the CDR3: TGCGCCAGCATCAACTTGGAAGACACAGATACGCAGTATTTT. Its protein product is CASINLEDTDTQYF.

This chain links TRBV7-2 with TRBJ1-3; D gene unclear. The CDR3 has 16 amino acids. Per the germline V gene, CDR1 is SGHTA and CDR2 is FQGNSA. The ends were cut back, 6 bases at V and 0 bases at J, with 15 bases in the middle. CDR3 loop: CASSYGPGDSGNTIYF. In nucleotides, the CDR3 is TGTGCCAGCAGTTATGGCCCAGGAGACTCTGGAAACACCATATATTTT.

This clone was seen just once. The chain uses TRBV21-1 and TRBJ1-2; TRBD1 is taken as the D call from the table, unchecked against the DNA. TRBV21-1 is shown as a pseudogene. The CDR3 runs to 15 residues. CDR3 amino acids: CASSPRTGESNGYTF. CDR3 in DNA: TGTGCCAGCAGCCCCCGGACAGGGGAATCGAATGGCTACACCTTC.

This clone is medium-sized (0.01 to 0.1%). The gene calls are TRBV7-7 and TRBJ2-5; D gene uncertain. CDR1 and CDR2 (germline): SSHAT, FNYEAQ (reference sequence). The CDR3 runs to 14 residues. With 0 bases removed from V and 3 bases from J, the gap between germline ends came to 8 bases. Written as DNA, the CDR3 is TGTGCCAGCAGCTTAGCTCTAGGAGAAGAGACCCAGTACTTC. Translation gives CASSLALGEETQYF. Using reference TRBV7-7 and TRBJ2-5 for the parts outside the CDR3, the full variable domain is GAGVSQSPRYKVTKRGQDVTLRCDPISSHATLYWYQQALGQGPEFLTYFNYEAQPDKSGLPSDRFSAERPEGSISTLTIQRTEQRDSAMYRCASSLALGEETQYFGPGTRLLVL.

The chain combines TRBV5-1 with TRBJ1-1; possibly TRBD1 for D (5 bases). The CDR3 has 14 residues. The germline V and J ends were trimmed by 0 bases and 6 bases, with 12 bases remaining between them. The germline gives CDR1 SGHRS, CDR2 YFSETQ. DNA of the CDR3: TGCGCCAGCAGCTTGGGGCAGGGTTATGCTGAAGCTTTCTTT. This encodes CASSLGQGYAEAFF.

This clone came up a few times. The chain employs TRBV5-4 and TRBJ1-3; the D is unclear. The germline V gene encodes CDR1 SGHNT and CDR2 YYREEE (reference sequence). The germline V and J ends were trimmed by 1 base and 2 bases, with 7 bases remaining between them. The CDR3 contains 14 residues. In nucleotides, the CDR3 is TGTGCCAGCAGCTTGACAGATGCTGGAAACACCATATATTTT. This encodes CASSLTDAGNTIYF.

The genes are TRBV5-1 and TRBJ1-1; D not certain. Germline CDR1 reads SGHRS; CDR2 reads YFSETQ. This CDR3 region has 15 residues. V was shortened by 0 bases and J by 5 bases, with 14 bases between the two germline ends. The DNA for the CDR3 is TGCGCCAGCAGCTTGGACAACAAGTTAGGGACTGAAGCTTTCTTT. This codes for CASSLDNKLGTEAFF. Looking up the rest from reference TRBV5-1 and TRBJ1-1 gives the full variable domain: KAGVTQTPRYLIKTRGQQVTLSCSPISGHRSVSWYQQTPGQGLQFLFEYFSETQRNKGNFPGRFSGRQFSNSRSEMNVSTLELGDSALYLCASSLDNKLGTEAFFGQGTRLTVV.

The chain couples TRBV7-9 to TRBJ2-3; D gene unclear. The germline V gene encodes CDR1 SEHNR and CDR2 FQNEAQ (reference sequence). Trimming pared 1 base from V and 0 bases from J, leaving 8 bases between. This CDR3 is built from 15 residues. CDR3 amino acids: CASSLGTTSTDTQYF. DNA of the CDR3: TGTGCCAGCAGCTTAGGAACTACTAGCACAGATACGCAGTATTTT. Variable domain in full (rest from reference TRBV7-9 and TRBJ2-3): DTGVSQNPRHKITKRGQNVTFRCDPISEHNRLYWYRQTLGQGPEFLTYFQNEAQLEKSRLLSDRFSAERPKGSFSTLEIQRTEQGDSAMYLCASSLGTTSTDTQYFGPGTRLTVL.

The DNA for the CDR3 is TGTGCCAGCAGCTTAGTCGCGGGAGAGAGGGCAGATACGCAGTATTTT. Protein product: CASSLVAGERADTQYF. The rearrangement links TRBV11-2 to TRBJ2-3; 7 nucleotides align to TRBD2. V shed 1 base and J 4 bases; nucleotides not matched to a gene: 8. Germline CDR1 and CDR2: SGHAT and FQNNGV. The CDR3 is 16 residues long.